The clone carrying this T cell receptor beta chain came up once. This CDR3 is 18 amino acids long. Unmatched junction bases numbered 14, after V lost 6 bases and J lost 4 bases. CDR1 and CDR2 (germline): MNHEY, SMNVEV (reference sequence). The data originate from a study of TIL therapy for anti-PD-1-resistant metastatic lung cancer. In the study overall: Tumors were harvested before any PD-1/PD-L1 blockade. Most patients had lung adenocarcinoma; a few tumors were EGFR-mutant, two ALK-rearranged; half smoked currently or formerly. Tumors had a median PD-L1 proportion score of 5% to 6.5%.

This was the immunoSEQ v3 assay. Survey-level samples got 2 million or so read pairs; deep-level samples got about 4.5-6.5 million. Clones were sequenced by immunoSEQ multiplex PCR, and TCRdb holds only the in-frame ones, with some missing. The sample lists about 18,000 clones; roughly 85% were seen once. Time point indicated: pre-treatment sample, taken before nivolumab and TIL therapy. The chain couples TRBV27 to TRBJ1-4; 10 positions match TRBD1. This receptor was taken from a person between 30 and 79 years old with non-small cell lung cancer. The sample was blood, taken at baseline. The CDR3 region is CASSPRQGAATVNEKLFF. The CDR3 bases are TGTGCCAGCAGCCCGAGACAGGGGGCCGCTACGGTTAATGAAAAACTGTTTTTT. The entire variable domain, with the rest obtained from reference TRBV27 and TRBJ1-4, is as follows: EAQVTQNPRYLITVTGKKLTVTCSQNMNHEYMSWYRQDPGLGLRQIYYSMNVEVTDKGDVPEGYKVSRKEKRNFPLILESPSPNQTSLYFCASSPRQGAATVNEKLFFGSGTQLSVL.